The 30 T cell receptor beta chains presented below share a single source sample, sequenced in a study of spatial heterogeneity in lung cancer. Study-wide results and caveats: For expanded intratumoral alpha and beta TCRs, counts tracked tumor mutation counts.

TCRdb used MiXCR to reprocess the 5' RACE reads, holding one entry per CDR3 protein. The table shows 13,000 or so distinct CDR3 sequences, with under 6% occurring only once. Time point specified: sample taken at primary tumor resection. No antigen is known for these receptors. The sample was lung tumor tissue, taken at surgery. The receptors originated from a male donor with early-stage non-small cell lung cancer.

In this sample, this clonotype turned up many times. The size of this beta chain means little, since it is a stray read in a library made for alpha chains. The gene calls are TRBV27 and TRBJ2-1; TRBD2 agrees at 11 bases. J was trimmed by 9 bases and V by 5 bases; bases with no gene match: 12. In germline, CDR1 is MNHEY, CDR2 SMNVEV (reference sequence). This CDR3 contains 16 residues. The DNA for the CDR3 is TGTGCCAGCAGTCGACCGTCTAGCGGGGGGTACTTTGAGCAGTTCTTC. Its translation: CASSRPSSGGYFEQFF.

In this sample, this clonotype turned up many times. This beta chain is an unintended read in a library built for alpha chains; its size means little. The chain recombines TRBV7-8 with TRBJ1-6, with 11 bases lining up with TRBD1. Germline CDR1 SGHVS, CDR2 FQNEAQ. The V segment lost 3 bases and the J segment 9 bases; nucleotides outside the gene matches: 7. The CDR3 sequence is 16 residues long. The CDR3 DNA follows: TGTGCCAGCAGCTTTGATGGGACAGGGGGAATTTCACCCCTCCACTTT. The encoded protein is CASSFDGTGGISPLHF.

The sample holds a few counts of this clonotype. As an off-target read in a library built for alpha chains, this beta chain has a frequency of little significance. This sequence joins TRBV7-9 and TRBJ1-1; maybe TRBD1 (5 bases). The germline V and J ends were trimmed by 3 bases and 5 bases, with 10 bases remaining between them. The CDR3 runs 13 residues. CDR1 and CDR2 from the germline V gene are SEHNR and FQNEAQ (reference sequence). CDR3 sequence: CASSFTGDTEAFF. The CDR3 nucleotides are TGTGCCAGCAGCTTCACGGGGGATACTGAAGCTTTCTTT.

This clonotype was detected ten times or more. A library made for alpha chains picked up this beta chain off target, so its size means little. CDR3 loop: CASSLVASGGNEQFF. CDR3 DNA sequence: TGCGCCAGCAGCTTGGTGGCTAGCGGGGGGAATGAGCAGTTCTTC. The genes are TRBV5-1 and TRBJ2-1; 11 bases fit TRBD2. J gave up 7 bases and V 0 bases, and 3 bases lay outside the gene matches. This CDR3 is built from 15 residues. Germline V lookup: CDR1 SGHRS, CDR2 YFSETQ.

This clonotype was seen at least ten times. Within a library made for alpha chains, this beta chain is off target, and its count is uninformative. In nucleotides, the CDR3 is TGCAGGGGATTGGAAGAGACCCAGTACTTC. It codes for CRGLEETQYF. The genes are TRBV20-1 and TRBJ2-5; D unresolved. The CDR3 has 10 amino acids. Per the germline V gene, CDR1 is DFQATT and CDR2 is SNEGSKA (reference sequence).

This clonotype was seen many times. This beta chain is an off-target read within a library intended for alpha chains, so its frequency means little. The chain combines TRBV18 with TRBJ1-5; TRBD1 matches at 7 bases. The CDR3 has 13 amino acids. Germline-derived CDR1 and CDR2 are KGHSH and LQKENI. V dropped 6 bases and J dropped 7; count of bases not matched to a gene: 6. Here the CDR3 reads CASSPDRTQPQHF. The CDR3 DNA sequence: TGTGCCAGCTCGCCGGACAGGACACAGCCCCAGCATTTT.

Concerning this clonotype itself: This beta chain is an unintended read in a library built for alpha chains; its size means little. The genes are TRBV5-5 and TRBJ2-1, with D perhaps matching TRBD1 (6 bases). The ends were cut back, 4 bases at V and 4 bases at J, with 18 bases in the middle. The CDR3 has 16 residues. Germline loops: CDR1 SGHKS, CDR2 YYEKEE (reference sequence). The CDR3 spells CASSPREGGPYNEQFF. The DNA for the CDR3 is TGTGCCAGCAGCCCCAGGGAAGGGGGACCTTACAATGAGCAGTTCTTC.

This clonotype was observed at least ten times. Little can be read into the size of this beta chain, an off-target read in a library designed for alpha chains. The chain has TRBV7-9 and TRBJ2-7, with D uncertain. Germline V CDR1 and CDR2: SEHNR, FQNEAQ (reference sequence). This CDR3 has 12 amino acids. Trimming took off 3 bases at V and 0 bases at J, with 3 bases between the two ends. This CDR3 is CASSFSSYEQYF. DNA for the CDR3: TGTGCCAGCAGCTTCAGCTCCTACGAGCAGTACTTC.

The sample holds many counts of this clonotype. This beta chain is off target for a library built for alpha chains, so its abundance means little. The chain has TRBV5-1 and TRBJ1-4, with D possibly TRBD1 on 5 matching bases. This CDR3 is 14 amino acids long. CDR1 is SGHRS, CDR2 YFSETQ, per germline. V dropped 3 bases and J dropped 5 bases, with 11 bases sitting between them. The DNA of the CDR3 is TGCGCCAGCAGCTCGGGGACGGTCAATGAAAAACTGTTTTTT. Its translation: CASSSGTVNEKLFF.

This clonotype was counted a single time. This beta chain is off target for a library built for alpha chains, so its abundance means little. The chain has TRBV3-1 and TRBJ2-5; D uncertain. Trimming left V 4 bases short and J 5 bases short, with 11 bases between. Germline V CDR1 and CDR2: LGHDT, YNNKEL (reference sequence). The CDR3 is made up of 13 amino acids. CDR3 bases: TGTGCCAGCAGCCTCAATGGGCGGGAGACCCAGTACTTC. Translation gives CASSLNGRETQYF.

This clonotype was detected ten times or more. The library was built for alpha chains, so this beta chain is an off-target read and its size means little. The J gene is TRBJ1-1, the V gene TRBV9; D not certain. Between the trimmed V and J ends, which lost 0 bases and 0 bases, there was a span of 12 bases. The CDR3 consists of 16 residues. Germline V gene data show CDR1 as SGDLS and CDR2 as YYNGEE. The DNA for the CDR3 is TGTGCCAGCAGCGTAGTGCAGTATGGAATGAACACTGAAGCTTTCTTT. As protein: CASSVVQYGMNTEAFF.

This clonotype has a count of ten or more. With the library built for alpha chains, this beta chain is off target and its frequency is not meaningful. Written as DNA, the CDR3 is TGTGCCAGTAGGACACAGCAAGAGACCCAGTACTTC. Residues: CASRTQQETQYF. The chain links TRBV2 to TRBJ2-5; D may be TRBD1 (5 bases). The CDR3 runs 12 residues. Trimming stripped 9 bases from V and 2 bases from J, with 10 bases between. Germline-derived CDR1 and CDR2 are SNHLY and FYNNEI.

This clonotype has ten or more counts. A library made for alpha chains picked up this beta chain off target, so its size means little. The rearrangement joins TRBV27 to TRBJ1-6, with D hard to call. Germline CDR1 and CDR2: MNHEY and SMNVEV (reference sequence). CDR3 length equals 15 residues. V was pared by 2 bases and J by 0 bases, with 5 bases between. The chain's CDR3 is CASSLGSSYNSPLHF. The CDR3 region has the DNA TGTGCCAGCAGTTTAGGGAGCTCCTATAATTCACCCCTCCACTTT.

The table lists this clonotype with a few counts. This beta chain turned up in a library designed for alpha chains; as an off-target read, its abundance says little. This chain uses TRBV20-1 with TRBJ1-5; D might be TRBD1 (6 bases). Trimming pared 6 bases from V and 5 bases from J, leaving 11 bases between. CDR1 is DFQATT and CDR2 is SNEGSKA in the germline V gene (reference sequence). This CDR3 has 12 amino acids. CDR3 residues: CSARQVDQPQHF. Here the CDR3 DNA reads TGCAGTGCACGACAGGTAGATCAGCCCCAGCATTTT.

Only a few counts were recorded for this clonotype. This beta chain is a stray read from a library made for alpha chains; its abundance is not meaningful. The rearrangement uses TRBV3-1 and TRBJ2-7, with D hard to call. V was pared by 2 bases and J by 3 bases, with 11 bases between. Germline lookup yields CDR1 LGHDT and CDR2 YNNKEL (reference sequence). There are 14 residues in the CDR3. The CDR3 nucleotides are TGTGCCAGCAGCCAACCCTTTGGGATCTACGAGCAGTACTTC. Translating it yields CASSQPFGIYEQYF.

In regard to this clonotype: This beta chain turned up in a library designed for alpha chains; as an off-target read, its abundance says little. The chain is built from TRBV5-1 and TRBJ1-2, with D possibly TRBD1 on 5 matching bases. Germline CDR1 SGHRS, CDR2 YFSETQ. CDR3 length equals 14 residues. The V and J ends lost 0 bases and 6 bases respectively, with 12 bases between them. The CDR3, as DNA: TGCGCCAGCAGCTTGGAACGGCAGGGAGATGGCTACACCTTC. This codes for CASSLERQGDGYTF.

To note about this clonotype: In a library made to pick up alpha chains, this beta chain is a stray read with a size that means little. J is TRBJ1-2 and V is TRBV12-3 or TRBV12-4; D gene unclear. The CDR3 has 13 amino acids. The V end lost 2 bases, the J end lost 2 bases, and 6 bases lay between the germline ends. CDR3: CASSLRGNYGYTF. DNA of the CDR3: TGTGCCAGCAGTTTAAGAGGGAACTATGGCTACACCTTC.

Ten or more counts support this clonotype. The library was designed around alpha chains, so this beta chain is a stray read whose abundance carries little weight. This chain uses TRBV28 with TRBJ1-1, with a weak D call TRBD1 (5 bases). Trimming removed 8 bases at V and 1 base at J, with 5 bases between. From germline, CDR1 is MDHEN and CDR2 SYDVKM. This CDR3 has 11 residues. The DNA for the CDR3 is TGTGCCAGCGGGGGGAACACTGAAGCTTTCTTT. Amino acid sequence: CASGGNTEAFF.

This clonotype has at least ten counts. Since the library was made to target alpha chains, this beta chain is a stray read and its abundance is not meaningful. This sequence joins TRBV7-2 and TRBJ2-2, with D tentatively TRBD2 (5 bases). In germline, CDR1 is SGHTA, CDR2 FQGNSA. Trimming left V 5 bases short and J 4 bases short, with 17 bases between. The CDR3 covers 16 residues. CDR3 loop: CASSRLYGIGTGELFF. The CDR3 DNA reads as TGTGCCAGCAGCCGTCTTTACGGGATTGGCACCGGGGAGCTGTTTTTT.

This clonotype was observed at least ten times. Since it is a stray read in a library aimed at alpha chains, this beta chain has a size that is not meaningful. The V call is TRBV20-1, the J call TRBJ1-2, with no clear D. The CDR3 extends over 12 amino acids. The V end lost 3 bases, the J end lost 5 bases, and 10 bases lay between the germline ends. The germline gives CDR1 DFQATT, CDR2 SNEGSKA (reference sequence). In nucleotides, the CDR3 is TGCAGTGCTAGCCGGGTCCTATATGGCTACACCTTC. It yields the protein CSASRVLYGYTF.

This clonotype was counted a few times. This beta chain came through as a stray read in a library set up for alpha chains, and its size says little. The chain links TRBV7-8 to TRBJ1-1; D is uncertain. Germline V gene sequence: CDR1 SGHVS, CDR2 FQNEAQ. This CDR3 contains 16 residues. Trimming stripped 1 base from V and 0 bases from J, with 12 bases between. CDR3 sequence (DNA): TGTGCCAGCAGCTTAGTCATAACGACTCTGAACACTGAAGCTTTCTTT. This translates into CASSLVITTLNTEAFF. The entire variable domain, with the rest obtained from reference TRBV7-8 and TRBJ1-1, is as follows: GAGVSQSPRYKVAKRGQDVALRCDPISGHVSLFWYQQALGQGPEFLTYFQNEAQLDKSGLPSDRFFAERPEGSVSTLKIQRTQQEDSAVYLCASSLVITTLNTEAFFGQGTRLTVV.

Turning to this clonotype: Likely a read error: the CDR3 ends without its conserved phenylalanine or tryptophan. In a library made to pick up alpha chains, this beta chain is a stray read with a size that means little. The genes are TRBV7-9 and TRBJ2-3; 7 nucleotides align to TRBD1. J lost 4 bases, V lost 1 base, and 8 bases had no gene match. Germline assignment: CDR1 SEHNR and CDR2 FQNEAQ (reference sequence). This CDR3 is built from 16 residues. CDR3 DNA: TGTGCCAGCAGCTTAGTAGGGGGCAATTCGTCAGATACGCAGTATTCT. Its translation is CASSLVGGNSSDTQYS.

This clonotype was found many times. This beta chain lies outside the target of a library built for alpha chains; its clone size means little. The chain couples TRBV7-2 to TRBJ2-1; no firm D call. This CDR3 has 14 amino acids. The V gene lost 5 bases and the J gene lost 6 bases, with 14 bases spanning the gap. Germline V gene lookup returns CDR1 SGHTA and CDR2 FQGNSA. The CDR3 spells CASSPLLLGNEQFF. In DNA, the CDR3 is TGTGCCAGCAGCCCGCTACTCCTTGGCAATGAGCAGTTCTTC.

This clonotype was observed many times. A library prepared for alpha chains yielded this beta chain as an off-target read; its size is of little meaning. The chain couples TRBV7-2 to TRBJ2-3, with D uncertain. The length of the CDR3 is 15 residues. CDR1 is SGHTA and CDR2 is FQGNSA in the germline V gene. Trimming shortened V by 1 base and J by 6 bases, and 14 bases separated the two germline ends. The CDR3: CASSLESSAVDTQYF. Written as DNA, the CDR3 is TGTGCCAGCAGCTTAGAGTCCTCTGCGGTTGATACGCAGTATTTT.

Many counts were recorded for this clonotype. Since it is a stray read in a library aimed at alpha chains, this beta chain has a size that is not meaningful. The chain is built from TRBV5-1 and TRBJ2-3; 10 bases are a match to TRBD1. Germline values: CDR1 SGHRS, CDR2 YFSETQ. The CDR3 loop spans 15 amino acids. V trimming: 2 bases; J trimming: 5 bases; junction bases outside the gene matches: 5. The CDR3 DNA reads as TGCGCCAGCAGCTTCGACAGGGGGCGCAGAGATACGCAGTATTTT. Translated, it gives CASSFDRGRRDTQYF.

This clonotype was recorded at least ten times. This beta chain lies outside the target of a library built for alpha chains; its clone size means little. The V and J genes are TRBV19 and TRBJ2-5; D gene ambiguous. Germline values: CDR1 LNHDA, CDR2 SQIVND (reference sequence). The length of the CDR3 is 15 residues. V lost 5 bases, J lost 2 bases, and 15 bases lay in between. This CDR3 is CASSPGRLTQETQYF. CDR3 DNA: TGTGCCAGTAGTCCCGGACGCCTTACTCAAGAGACCCAGTACTTC.

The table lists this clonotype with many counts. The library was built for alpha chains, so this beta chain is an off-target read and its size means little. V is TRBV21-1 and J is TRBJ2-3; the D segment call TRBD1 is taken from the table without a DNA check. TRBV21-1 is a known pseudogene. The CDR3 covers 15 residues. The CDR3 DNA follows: TGTGCCAGCAGCTGGTGGGGGGCCCCGTTGGGTACGCAGTATTTT. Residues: CASSWWGAPLGTQYF.

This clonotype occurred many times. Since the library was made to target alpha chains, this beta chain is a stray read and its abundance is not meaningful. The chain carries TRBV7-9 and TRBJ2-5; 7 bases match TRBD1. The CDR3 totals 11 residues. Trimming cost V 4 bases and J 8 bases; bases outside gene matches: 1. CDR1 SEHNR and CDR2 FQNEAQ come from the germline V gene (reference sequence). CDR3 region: CASSSGGTQYF. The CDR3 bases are TGTGCCAGCAGCTCAGGGGGAACCCAGTACTTC.

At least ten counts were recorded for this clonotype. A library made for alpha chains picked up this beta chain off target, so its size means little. CDR3 nucleotide sequence: TGTGCCAGCAGCCCCGGGACAGAGACCGGGGAGCTGTTTTTT. Protein product: CASSPGTETGELFF. V usage is TRBV11-3 and J usage is TRBJ2-2, with 7 nucleotides matching TRBD1. The CDR3 is 14 residues long. Germline V gives CDR1 SGHNT, CDR2 YENEEA. After removal of 5 bases from V and 5 bases from J, the junction contained 5 bases not matched to a gene.

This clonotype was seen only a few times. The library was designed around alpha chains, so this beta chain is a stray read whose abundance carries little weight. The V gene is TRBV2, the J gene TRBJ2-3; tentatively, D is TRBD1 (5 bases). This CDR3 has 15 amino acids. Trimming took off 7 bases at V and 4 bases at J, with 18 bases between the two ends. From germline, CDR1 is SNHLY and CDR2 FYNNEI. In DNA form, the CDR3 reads TGTGCCAGCAAAATTGGGGCTAGAACGGCAGATACGCAGTATTTT. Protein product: CASKIGARTADTQYF.